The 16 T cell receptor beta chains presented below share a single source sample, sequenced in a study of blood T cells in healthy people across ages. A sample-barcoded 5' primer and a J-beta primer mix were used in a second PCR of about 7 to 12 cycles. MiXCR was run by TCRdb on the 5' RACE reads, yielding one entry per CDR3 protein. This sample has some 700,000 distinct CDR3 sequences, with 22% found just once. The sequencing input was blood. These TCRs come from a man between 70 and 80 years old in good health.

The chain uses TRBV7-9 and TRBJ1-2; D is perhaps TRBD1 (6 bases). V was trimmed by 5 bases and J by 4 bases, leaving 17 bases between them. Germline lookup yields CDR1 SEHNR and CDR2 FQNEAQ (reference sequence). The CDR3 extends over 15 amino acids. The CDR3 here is CASSTGTTSGYGYTF. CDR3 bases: TGTGCCAGCAGCACCGGGACAACTAGTGGCTATGGCTACACCTTC. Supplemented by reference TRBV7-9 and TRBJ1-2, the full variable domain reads DTGVSQNPRHKITKRGQNVTFRCDPISEHNRLYWYRQTLGQGPEFLTYFQNEAQLEKSRLLSDRFSAERPKGSFSTLEIQRTEQGDSAMYLCASSTGTTSGYGYTFGSGTRLTVV.

CDR3 sequence (DNA): TGTGCCAGCAGATATTCCGGAACTGGGCCCGGGAATGAGCAGTTCTTC. Its protein product is CASRYSGTGPGNEQFF. V usage is TRBV2 and J usage is TRBJ2-1; D not resolved. The germline V gene has CDR1 SNHLY and CDR2 FYNNEI. This CDR3 comprises 16 residues. Trimming pared 6 bases from V and 7 bases from J, leaving 22 bases between.

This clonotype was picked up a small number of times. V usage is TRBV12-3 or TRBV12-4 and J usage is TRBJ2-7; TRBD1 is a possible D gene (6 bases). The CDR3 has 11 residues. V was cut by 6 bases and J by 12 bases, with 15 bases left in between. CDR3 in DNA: TGTGCCAGCAGCCGAGACAGGAAAGTGTACGTC. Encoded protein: CASSRDRKVYV.

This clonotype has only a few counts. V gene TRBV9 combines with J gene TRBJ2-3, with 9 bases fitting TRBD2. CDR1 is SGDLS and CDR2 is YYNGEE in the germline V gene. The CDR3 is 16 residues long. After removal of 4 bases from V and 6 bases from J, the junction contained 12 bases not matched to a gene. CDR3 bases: TGTGCCAGCAGCTCCCGGACAGGTCTAGCGGGGGATACGCAGTATTTT. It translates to CASSSRTGLAGDTQYF.

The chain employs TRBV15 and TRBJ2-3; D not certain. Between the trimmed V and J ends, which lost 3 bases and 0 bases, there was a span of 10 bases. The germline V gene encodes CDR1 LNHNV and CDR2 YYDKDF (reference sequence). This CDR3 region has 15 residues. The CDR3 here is CATSRGPGSTDTQYF. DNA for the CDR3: TGTGCCACCAGCAGGGGTCCTGGAAGCACAGATACGCAGTATTTT.

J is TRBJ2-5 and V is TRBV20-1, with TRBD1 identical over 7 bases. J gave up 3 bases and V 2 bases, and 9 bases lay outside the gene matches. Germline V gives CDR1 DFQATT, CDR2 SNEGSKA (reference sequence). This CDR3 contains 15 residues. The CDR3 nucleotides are TGCAGTGCTAGACCGCGACAGGGCATTGAAGAGACCCAGTACTTC. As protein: CSARPRQGIEETQYF.

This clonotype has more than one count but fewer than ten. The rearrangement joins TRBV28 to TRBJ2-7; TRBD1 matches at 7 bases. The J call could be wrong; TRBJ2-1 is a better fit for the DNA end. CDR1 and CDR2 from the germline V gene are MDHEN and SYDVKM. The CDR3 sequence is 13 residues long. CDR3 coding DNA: TGTGCCAGCCGGGACAGCACCTACAATGAGCAGTTCTTC. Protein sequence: CASRDSTYNEQFF.

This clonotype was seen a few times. The CDR3: CASSLNGQGNEKLFF. Here the CDR3 DNA reads TGTGCCAGCAGCTTAAACGGACAGGGAAATGAAAAACTGTTTTTT. The genes are TRBV7-9 and TRBJ1-4, with TRBD1 matching 8 bases. V lost 2 bases to trimming and J lost 5 bases; unmatched junction nucleotides: 4. The CDR3 spans 15 residues. Germline V gene lookup returns CDR1 SEHNR and CDR2 FQNEAQ (reference sequence).

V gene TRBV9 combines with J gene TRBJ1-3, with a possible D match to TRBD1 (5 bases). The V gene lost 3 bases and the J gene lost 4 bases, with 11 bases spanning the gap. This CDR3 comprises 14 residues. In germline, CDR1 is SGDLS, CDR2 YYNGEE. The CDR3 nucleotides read TGTGCCAGCAGCGACCGGGACGGAGGAAACACCATATATTTT. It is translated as CASSDRDGGNTIYF. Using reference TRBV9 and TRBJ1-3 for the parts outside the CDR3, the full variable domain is DSGVTQTPKHLITATGQRVTLRCSPRSGDLSVYWYQQSLDQGLQFLIQYYNGEERAKGNILERFSAQQFPDLHSELNLSSLELGDSALYFCASSDRDGGNTIYFGEGSWLTVV.

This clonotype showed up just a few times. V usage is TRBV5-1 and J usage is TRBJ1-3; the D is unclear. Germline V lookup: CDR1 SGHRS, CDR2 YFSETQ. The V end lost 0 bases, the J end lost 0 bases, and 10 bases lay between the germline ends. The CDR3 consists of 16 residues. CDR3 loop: CASSLDLGSSGNTIYF. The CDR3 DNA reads TGCGCCAGCAGCTTGGATCTGGGCTCCTCTGGAAACACCATATATTTT.

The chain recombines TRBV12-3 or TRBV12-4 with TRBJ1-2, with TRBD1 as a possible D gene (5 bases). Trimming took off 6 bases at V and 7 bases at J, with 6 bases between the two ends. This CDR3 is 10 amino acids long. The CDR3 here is CASRGLGYTF. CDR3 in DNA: TGTGCCAGCAGGGGACTTGGCTACACCTTC.

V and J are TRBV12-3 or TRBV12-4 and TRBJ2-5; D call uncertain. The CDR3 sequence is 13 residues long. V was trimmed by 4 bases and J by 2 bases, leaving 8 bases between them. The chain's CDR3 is CASSWVRQETQYF. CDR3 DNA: TGTGCCAGCAGTTGGGTCAGACAAGAGACCCAGTACTTC.

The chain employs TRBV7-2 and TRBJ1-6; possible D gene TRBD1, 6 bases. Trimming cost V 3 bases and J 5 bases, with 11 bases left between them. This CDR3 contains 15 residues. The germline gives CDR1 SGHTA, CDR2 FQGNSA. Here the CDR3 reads CASSFRRTDNSPLHF. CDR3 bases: TGTGCCAGCAGCTTTAGGCGGACAGATAATTCACCCCTCCACTTT.

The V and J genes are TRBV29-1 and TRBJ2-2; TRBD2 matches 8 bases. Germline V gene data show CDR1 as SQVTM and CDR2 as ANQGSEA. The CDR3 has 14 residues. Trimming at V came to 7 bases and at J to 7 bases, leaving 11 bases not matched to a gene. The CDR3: CSAWAGGNGGELFF. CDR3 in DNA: TGCAGCGCCTGGGCGGGGGGCAATGGCGGGGAGCTGTTTTTT.

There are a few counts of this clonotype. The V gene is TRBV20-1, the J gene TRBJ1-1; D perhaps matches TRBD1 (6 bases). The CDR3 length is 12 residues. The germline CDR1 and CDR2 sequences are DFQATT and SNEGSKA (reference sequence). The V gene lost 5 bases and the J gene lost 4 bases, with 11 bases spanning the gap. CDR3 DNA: TGCAGTGCTCAACACAGGGCCACTGAAGCTTTCTTT. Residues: CSAQHRATEAFF.

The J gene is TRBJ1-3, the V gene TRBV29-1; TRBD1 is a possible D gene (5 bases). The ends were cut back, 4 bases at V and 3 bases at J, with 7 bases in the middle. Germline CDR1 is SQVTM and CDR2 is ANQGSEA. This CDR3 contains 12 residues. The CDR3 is CSVVGDGNTIYF. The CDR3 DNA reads TGCAGCGTTGTGGGGGATGGAAACACCATATATTTT.